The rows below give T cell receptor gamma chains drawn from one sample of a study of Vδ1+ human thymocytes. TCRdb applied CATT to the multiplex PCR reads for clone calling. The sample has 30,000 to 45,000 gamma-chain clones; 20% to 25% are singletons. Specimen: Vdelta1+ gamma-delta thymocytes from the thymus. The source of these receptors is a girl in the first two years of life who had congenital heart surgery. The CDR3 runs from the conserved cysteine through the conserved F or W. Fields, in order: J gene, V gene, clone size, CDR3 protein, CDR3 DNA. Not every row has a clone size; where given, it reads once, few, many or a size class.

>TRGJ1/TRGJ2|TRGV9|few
CALWGPYYKKLF
TGTGCCTTGTGGGGCCCCTATTATAAGAAACTCTTT
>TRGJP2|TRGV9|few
CALSPRGDWIKTF
TGTGCCTTGTCCCCCCGGGGGGATTGGATCAAGACGTTT
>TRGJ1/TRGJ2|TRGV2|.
CATWDGGYKKLF
TGTGCCACCTGGGACGGAGGCTATAAGAAACTCTTT
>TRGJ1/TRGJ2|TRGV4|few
CATWDGPRPASALFGYKKLF
TGTGCCACCTGGGATGGGCCCCGACCCGCTTCGGCCTTATTCGGTTATAAGAAACTCTTT
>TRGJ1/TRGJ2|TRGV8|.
CATWVARDYYKKLF
TGTGCCACCTGGGTAGCTCGAGATTATTATAAGAAACTCTTT
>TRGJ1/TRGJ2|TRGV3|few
CATWVCCYKKLF
TGTGCCACCTGGGTTTGTTGTTATAAGAAACTCTTT
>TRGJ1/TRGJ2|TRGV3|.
CATWDRLGYKKLF
TGTGCCACCTGGGACAGGCTGGGCTATAAGAAACTCTTT
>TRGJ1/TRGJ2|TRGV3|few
CATWDSGKKLF
TGTGCCACCTGGGACTCCGGTAAGAAACTCTTT
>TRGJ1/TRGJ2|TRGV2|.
CATWDGPGVKVEKLF
TGTGCCACCTGGGACGGGCCGGGGGTTAAAGTCGAGAAACTCTTT
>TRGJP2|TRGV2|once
CAGDWIKTF
TGTGCTGGGGATTGGATCAAGACGTTT
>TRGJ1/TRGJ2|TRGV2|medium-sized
CATWDGYKKLF
TGTGCCACCTGGGACGGGTATAAGAAACTCTTT
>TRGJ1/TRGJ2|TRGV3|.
CATWDITKKLF
TGTGCCACCTGGGACATCACTAAGAAACTCTTT
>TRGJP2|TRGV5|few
CATWDRIIKTF
TGTGCCACCTGGGACAGGATTATCAAGACGTTT
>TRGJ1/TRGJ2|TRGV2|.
CATWDGPVRYYKKLF
TGTGCCACCTGGGACGGGCCTGTTAGGTATTATAAGAAACTCTTT
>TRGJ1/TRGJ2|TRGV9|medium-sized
CALWEVRYYKKLF
TGTGCCTTGTGGGAGGTGCGTTATTATAAGAAACTCTTT
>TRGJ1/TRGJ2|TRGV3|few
CATWDRGIHKKLF
TGTGCCACCTGGGACAGGGGAATACATAAGAAACTCTTT
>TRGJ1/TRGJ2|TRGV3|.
CATWDRVAPYYYKKLF
TGTGCCACCTGGGACAGGGTGGCCCCGTATTATTATAAGAAACTCTTT
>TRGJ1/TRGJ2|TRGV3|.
CATWEFNYYKKLF
TGTGCCACCTGGGAGTTTAATTATTATAAGAAACTCTTT
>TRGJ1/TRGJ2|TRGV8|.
CATWDTGVVGNYYKKLF
TGTGCCACCTGGGATACGGGCGTCGTGGGGAATTATTATAAGAAACTCTTT
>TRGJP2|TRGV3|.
CATWAWIKTF
TGTGCCACCTGGGCCTGGATCAAGACGTTT
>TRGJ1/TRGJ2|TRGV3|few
CATWDSLTPLKKLF
TGTGCCACCTGGGACAGCCTTACGCCTCTTAAGAAACTCTTT
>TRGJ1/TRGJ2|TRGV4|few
CATWILIYYKKLF
TGTGCCACCTGGATTCTTATTTATTATAAGAAACTCTTT
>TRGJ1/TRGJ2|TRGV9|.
CALWNDKKLF
TGTGCCTTGTGGAACGATAAGAAACTCTTT
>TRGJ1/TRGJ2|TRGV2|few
CATWGLDKKLF
TGTGCCACCTGGGGCCTGGATAAGAAACTCTTT
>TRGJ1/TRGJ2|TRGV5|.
CATWDNMGKLF
TGTGCCACCTGGGATAATATGGGGAAACTCTTT
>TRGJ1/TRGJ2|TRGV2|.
CATWDGIYYEKLF
TGTGCCACCTGGGATGGTATTTATTATGAGAAACTCTTT
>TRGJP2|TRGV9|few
CALWERCSSDWIKTF
TGTGCCTTGTGGGAGAGGTGTAGTAGTGATTGGATCAAGACGTTT
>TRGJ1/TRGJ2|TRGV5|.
CATWDRPRGYKKLF
TGTGCCACCTGGGACAGGCCTCGGGGTTATAAGAAACTCTTT
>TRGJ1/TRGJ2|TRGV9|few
CALWGQNYYKKLF
TGTGCCTTGTGGGGGCAGAATTATTATAAGAAACTCTTT
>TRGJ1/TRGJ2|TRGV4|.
CATWDGDGNYYKKLF
TGTGCCACCTGGGATGGAGATGGGAATTATTATAAGAAACTCTTT
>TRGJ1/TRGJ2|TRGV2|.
CATWDALRDYYKKLF
TGTGCCACCTGGGATGCACTAAGGGATTATTATAAGAAACTCTTT
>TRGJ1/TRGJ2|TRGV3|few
CATYYKKLF
TGTGCCACCTATTATAAGAAACTCTTT
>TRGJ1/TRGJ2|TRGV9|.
CALWEAPLGTRKLF
TGTGCCTTGTGGGAGGCACCCCTGGGGACTCGGAAACTCTTT
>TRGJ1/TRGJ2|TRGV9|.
CALWESHYYKKLF
TGTGCCTTGTGGGAGTCCCATTATTATAAGAAACTCTTT
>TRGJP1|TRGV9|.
CALWEPRCGWFKIF
TGTGCCTTGTGGGAGCCCAGGTGTGGTTGGTTCAAGATATTT
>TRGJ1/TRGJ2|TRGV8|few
CATWDTHKKLF
TGTGCCACCTGGGATACTCATAAGAAACTCTTT
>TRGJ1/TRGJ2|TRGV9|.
CALWEYWYKKLF
TGTGCCTTGTGGGAATACTGGTATAAGAAACTCTTT
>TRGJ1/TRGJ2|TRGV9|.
CALWERRGDYYKKLF
TGTGCCTTGTGGGAGCGAAGGGGTGATTATTATAAGAAACTCTTT
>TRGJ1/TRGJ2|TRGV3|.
CATWGIYPYKKLF
TGTGCCACCTGGGGGATTTACCCGTATAAGAAACTCTTT
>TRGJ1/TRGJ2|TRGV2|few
CATWDGLNRKLF
TGTGCCACCTGGGACGGGCTTAATCGGAAACTCTTT
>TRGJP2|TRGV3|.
CATWDRPSSSDWIKTF
TGTGCCACCTGGGACAGGCCTAGTAGTAGTGATTGGATCAAGACGTTT
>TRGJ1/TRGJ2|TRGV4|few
CATWDGRRYKKLF
TGTGCCACCTGGGATGGGCGACGGTATAAGAAACTCTTT
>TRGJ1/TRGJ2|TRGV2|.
CATWDVDKKLF
TGTGCCACCTGGGACGTAGACAAGAAACTCTTT
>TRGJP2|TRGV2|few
CATWDEYSSDWIKTF
TGTGCCACCTGGGACGAGTATAGTAGTGATTGGATCAAGACGTTT
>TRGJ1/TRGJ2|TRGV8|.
CATWDPTKKLF
TGTGCCACCTGGGACCCGACTAAGAAACTCTTT
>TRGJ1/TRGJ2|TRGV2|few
CATWDGPGGYYKKLF
TGTGCCACCTGGGACGGGCCCGGAGGTTATTATAAGAAACTCTTT
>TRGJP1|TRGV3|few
CATWDRLKEVATGWFKIF
TGTGCCACCTGGGACAGGCTTAAAGAGGTGGCCACTGGTTGGTTCAAGATATTT
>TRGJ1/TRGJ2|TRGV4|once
CATWDGPSHYKKLF
TGTGCCACCTGGGATGGGCCATCTCATTATAAGAAACTCTTT
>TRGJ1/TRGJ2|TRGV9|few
CALWEQTTKLF
TGTGCCTTGTGGGAGCAAACTACGAAACTCTTT
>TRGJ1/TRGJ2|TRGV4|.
CATWALLAKKLF
TGTGCCACCTGGGCCCTGTTGGCTAAGAAACTCTTT
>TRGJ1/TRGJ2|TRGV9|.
CALWEVRVGYKKLF
TGTGCCTTGTGGGAGGTGCGAGTAGGTTATAAGAAACTCTTT
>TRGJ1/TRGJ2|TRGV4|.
CATWDVPNYYKKLF
TGTGCCACCTGGGATGTGCCTAATTATTATAAGAAACTCTTT
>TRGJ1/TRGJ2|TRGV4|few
CATWDGPGKKLF
TGTGCCACCTGGGATGGGCCGGGGAAGAAACTCTTT